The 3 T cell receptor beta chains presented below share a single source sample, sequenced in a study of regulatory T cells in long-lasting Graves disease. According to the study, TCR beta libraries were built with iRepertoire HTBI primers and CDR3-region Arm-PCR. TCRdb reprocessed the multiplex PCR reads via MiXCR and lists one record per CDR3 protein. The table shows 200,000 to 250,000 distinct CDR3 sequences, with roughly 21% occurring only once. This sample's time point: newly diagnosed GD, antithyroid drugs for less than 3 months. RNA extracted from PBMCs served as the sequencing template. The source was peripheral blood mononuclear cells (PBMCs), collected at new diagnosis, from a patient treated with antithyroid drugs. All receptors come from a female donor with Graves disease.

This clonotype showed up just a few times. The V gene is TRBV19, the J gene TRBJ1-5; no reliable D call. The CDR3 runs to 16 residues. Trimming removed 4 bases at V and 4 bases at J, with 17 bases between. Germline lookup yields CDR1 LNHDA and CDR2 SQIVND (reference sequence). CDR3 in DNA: TGTGCCAGTAGTACCCGTTCCCCGACCGAGAATCAGCCCCAGCATTTT. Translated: CASSTRSPTENQPQHF.

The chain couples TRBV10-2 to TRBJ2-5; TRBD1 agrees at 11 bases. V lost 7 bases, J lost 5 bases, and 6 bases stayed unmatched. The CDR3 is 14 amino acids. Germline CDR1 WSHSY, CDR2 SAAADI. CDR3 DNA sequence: TGCGCCAGCACCCCCGGGACAGGGGGGGAGACCCAGTACTTC. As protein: CASTPGTGGETQYF.

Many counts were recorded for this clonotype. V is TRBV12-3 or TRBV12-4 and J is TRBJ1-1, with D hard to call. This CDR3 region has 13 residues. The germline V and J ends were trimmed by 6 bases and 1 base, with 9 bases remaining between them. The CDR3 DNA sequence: TGTGCCAGCAGAATGACGGAGAACACTGAAGCTTTCTTT. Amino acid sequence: CASRMTENTEAFF.